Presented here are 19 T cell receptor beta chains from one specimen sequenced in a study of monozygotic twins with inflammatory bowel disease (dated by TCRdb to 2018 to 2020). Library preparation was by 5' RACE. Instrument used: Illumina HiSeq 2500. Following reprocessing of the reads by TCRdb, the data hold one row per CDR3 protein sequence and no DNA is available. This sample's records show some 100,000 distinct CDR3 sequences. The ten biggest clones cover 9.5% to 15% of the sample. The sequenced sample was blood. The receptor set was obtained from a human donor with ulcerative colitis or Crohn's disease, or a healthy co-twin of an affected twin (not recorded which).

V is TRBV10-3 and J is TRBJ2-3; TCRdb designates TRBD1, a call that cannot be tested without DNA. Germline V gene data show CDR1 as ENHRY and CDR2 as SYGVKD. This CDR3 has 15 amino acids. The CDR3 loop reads CAISESAPSTDTQYF.

The CDR3 loop reads CASSFRLAGGNEQFF. The chain uses TRBV7-2 and TRBJ2-1; checking the TCRdb D call of TRBD2 is not possible without DNA. From germline, CDR1 is SGHTA and CDR2 FQGNSA. This CDR3 is 15 amino acids long.

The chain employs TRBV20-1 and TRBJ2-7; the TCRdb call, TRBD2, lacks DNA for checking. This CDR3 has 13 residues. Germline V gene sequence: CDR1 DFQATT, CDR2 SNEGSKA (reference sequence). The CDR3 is CSARRGYSYEQYF.

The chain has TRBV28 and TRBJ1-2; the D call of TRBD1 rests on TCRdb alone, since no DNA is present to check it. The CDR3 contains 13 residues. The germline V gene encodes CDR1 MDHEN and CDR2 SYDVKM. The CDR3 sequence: CASRPTGGYGYTF.

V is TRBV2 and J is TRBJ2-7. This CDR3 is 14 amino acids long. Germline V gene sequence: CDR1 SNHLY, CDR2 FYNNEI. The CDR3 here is CASKSSELSYEQYF. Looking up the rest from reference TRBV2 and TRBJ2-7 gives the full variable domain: EPEVTQTPSHQVTQMGQEVILRCVPISNHLYFYWYRQILGQKVEFLVSFYNNEISEKSEIFDDQFSVERPDGSNFTLKIRSTKLEDSAMYFCASKSSELSYEQYFGPGTRLTVT.

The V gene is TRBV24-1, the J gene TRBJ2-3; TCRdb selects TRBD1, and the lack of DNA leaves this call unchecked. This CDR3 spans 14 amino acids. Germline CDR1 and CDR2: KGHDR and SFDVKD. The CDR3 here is CATSDLDRPDTQYF.

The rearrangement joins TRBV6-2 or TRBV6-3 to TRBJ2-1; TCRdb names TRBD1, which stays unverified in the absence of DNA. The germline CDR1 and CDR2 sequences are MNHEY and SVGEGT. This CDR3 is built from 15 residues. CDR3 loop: CASNDRDTFYNEQFF.

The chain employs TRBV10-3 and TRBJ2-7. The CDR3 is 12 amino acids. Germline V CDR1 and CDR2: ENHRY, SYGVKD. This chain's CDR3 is CAAGENVYEQYF.

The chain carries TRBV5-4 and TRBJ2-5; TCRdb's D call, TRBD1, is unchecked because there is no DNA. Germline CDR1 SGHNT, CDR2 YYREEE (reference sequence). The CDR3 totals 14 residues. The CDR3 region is CASSSRQGQETQYF.

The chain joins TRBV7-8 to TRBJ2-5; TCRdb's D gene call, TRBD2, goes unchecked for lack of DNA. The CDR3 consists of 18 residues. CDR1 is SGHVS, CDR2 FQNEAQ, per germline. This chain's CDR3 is CASSFRTRGTSGGQTQYF.

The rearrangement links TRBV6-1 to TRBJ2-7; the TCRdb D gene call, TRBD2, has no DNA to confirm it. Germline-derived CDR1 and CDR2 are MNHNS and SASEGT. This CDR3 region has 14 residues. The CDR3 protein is CASSGAGPSYEQYF.

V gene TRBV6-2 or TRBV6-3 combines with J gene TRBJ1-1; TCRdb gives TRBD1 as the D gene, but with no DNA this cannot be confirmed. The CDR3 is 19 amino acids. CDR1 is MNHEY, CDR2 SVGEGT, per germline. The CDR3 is CASSYWDSGPAIVGPEAFF.

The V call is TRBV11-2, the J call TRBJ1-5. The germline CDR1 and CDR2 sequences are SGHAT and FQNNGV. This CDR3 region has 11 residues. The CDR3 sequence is CASSIHQPQHF.

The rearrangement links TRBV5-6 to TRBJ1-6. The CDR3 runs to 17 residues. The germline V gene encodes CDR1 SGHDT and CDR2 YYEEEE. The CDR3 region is CASSLRAGSGSNSPLHF. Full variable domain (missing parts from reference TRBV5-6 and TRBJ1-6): DAGVTQSPTHLIKTRGQQVTLRCSPKSGHDTVSWYQQALGQGPQFIFQYYEEEERQRGNFPDRFSGHQFPNYSSELNVNALLLGDSALYLCASSLRAGSGSNSPLHFGNGTRLTVT.

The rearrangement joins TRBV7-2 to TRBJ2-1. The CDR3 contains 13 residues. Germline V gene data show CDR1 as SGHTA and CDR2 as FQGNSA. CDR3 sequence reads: CASSLSGYNEQFF.

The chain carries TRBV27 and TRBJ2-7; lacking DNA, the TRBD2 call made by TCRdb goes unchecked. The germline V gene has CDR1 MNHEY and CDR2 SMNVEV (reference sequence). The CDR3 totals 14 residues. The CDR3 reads CASKGGALSYEQYF.

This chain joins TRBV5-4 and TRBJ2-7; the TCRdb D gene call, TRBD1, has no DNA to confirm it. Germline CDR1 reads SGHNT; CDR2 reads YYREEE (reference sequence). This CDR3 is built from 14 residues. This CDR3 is CASSVQGNSYEQYF.

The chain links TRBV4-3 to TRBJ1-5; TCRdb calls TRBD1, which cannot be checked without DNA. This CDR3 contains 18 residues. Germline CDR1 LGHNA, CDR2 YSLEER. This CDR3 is CASSQDFNRDWSNQPQHF.

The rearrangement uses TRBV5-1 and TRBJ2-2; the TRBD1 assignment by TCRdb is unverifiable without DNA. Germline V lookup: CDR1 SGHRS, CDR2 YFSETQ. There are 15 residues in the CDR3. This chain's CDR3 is CASSSGQGETGELFF.